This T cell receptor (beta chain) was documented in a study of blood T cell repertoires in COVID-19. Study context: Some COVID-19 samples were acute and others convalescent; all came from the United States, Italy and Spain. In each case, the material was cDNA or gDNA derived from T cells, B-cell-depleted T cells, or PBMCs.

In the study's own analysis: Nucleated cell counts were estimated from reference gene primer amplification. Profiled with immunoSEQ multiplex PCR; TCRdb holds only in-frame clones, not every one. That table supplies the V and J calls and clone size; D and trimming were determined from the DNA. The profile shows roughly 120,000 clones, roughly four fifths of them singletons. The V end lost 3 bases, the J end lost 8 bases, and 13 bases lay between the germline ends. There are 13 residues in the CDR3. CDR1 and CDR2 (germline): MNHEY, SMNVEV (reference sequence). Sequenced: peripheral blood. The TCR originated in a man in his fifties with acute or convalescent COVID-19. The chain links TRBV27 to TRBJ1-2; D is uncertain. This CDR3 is CASSFSRSGGYTF. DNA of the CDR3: TGTGCCAGCAGTTTCTCCAGATCGGGGGGCTACACCTTC.